The clone carrying this TCR beta chain has only a few counts. Its antigen is unknown. The sample originates from a study of cytomegalovirus exposure and HLA in healthy donors. The germline V gene has CDR1 SNHLY and CDR2 FYNNEI. The CDR3 spans 18 residues. Trimming took off 0 bases at V and 3 bases at J, with 19 bases between the two ends. Study-level findings and limits: A list of more than 150 TCR beta chains associated with cytomegalovirus was given. Other equally common chains were less clonally expanded than HLA-associated TCR beta chains, a later analysis showed. Indistinguishable V segments, including TRBV6-2 and TRBV6-3, were excluded.

13 Jbeta primers and 60 Vbeta primers were used for the PCR. Measured with immunoSEQ multiplex PCR; TCRdb has only the in-frame clones, and not every one. The table lists roughly 190,000 clones, 85% to 90% of them singletons, with more than 1.5% in the top ten. The origin of this receptor is a woman aged 18-29 years in good health and CMV-seronegative. The gene calls are TRBV2 and TRBJ2-3; possible D gene TRBD2, 7 bases. The sample comprised PBMCs. The CDR3 coding sequence is TGTGCCAGCAGTGAAGCGGCCCCCGGGGGGCTAGGGACAGATACGCAGTATTTT. It specifies CASSEAAPGGLGTDTQYF.